This T cell receptor beta chain came from a study of blood T cell repertoires in COVID-19. About the research overall: PBMCs, B-cell-depleted T cells, or T cells were the source of the cDNA or gDNA that made up the material.

Original data processing: The authors estimated nucleated cell counts from reference gene primer amplification. The table came from immunoSEQ multiplex PCR; TCRdb's copy has only in-frame clones and leaves some out. The V and J calls and clone size are taken from that table; D and trimming were inferred from the DNA. Here the sample spans about 210,000 clones, around 80% being singletons. The CDR3 contains 18 residues. The junction had 14 bases not matched to a gene; V was cut back by 2 bases and J by 9 bases. The germline V gene has CDR1 MNHNS and CDR2 SASEGT. The TCR comes from a woman in her 40s with acute or convalescent COVID-19. What was sequenced was peripheral blood. The chain couples TRBV6-1 to TRBJ1-5; 12 nucleotides match TRBD1. This chain's CDR3 is CASSESRGTGGVRGPQHF. The CDR3 DNA is TGTGCCAGCAGTGAATCTAGGGGGACAGGGGGCGTCCGGGGGCCCCAGCATTTT.